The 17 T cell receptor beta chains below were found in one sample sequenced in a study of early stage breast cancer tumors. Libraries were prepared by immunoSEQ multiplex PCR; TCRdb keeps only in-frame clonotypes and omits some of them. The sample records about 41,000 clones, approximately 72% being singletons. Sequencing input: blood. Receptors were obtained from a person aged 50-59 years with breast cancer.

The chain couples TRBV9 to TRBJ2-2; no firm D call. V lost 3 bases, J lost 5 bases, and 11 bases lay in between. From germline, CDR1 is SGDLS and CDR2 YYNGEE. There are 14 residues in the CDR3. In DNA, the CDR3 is TGTGCCAGCAGCGCCCCGGTGTCGACCGGGGAGCTGTTTTTT. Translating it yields CASSAPVSTGELFF.

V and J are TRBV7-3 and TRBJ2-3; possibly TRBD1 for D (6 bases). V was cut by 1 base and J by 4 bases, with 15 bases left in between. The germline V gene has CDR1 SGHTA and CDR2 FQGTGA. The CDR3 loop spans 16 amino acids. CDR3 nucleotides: TGTGCCAGCAGCTTAAACCCGGGACAAGAGGCAGATACGCAGTATTTT. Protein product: CASSLNPGQEADTQYF. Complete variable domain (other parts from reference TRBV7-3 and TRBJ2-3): GAGVSQTPSNKVTEKGKYVELRCDPISGHTALYWYRQSLGQGPEFLIYFQGTGAADDSGLPNDRFFAVRPEGSVSTLKIQRTERGDSAVYLCASSLNPGQEADTQYFGPGTRLTVL.

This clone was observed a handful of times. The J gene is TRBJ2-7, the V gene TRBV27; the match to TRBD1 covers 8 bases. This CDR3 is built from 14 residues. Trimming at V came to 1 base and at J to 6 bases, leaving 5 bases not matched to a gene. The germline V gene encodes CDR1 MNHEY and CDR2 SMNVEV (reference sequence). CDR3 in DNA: TGTGCCAGCAGTTTATTAAGGGACAGGACCGAGCAGTACTTC. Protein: CASSLLRDRTEQYF.

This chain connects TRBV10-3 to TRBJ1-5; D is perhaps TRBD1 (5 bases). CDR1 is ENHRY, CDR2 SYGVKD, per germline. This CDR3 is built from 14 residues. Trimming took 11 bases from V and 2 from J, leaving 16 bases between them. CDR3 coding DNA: TGTGCCGCCCAGGGAGCGGGCGGCAATCAGCCCCAGCATTTT. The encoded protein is CAAQGAGGNQPQHF.

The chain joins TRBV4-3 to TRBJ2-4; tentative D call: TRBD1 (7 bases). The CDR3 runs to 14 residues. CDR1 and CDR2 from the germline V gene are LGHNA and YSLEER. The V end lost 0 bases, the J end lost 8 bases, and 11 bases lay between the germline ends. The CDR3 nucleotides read TGCGCCAGCAGCCAAGATAGCAGGGGGGACATTCAGTACTTC. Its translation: CASSQDSRGDIQYF.

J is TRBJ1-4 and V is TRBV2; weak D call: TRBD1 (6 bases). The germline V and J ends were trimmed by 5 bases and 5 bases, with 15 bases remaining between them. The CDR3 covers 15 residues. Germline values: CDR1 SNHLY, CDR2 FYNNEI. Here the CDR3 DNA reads TGTGCCAGCAGTTCTGACAGGTCTGACAATGAAAAACTGTTTTTT. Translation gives CASSSDRSDNEKLFF. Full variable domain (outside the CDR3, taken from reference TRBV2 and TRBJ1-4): EPEVTQTPSHQVTQMGQEVILRCVPISNHLYFYWYRQILGQKVEFLVSFYNNEISEKSEIFDDQFSVERPDGSNFTLKIRSTKLEDSAMYFCASSSDRSDNEKLFFGSGTQLSVL.

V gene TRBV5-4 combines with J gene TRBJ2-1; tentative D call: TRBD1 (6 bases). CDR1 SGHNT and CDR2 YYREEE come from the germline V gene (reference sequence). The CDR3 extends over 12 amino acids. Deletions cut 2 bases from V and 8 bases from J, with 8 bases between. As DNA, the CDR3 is TGTGCCAGCAGCTTAACAGGGTATGAGCAGTTCTTC. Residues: CASSLTGYEQFF.

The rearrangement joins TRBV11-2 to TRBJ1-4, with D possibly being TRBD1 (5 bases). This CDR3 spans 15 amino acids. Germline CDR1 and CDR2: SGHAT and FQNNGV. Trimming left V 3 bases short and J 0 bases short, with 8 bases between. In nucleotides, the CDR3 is TGTGCCAGCAGCTTGGACATAACAACTAATGAAAAACTGTTTTTT. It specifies CASSLDITTNEKLFF. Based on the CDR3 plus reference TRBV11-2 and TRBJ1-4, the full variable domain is EAGVAQSPRYKIIEKRQSVAFWCNPISGHATLYWYQQILGQGPKLLIQFQNNGVVDDSQLPKDRFSAERLKGVDSTLKIQPAKLEDSAVYLCASSLDITTNEKLFFGSGTQLSVL.

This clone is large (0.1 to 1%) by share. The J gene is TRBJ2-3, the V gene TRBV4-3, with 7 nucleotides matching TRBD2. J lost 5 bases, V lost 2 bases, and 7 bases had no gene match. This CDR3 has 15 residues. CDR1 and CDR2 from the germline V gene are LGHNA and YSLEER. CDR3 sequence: CASSQIGGTVDTQYF. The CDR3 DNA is TGCGCCAGCAGCCAAATCGGGGGGACCGTAGATACGCAGTATTTT.

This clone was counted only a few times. CDR3 nucleotides: TGTGCCAGCGGCCAACAGGGGAATCAGCCCCAGCATTTT. This codes for CASGQQGNQPQHF. The V gene is TRBV11-2, the J gene TRBJ1-5, with 7 bases identical to TRBD1. J was trimmed by 4 bases and V by 8 bases; bases with no gene match: 5. Per the germline V gene, CDR1 is SGHAT and CDR2 is FQNNGV. This CDR3 is 13 amino acids long.

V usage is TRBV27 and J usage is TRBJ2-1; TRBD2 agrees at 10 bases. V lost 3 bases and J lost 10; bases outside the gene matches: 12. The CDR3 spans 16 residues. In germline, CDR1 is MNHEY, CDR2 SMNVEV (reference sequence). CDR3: CASSFQTGLASGEQFF. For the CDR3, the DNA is TGTGCCAGCAGTTTCCAGACGGGACTAGCGTCAGGAGAGCAGTTCTTC.

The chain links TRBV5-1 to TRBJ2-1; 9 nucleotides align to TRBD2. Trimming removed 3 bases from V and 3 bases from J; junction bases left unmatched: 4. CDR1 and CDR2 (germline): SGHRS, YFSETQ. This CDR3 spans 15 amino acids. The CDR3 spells CASSSSTSGYNEQFF. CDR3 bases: TGCGCCAGCAGCTCCTCGACTAGCGGCTACAATGAGCAGTTCTTC.

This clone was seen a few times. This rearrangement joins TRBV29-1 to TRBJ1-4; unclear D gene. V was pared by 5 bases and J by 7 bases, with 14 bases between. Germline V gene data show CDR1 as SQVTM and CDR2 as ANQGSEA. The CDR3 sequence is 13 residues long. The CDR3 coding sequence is TGCAGCGTTCTTACTTCCGGGAGTGAAAAACTGTTTTTT. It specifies CSVLTSGSEKLFF.

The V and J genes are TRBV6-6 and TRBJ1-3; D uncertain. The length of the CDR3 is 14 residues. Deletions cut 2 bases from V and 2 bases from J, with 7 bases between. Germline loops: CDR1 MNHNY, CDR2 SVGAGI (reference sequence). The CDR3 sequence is CASSYSGAGNTIYF. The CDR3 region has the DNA TGTGCCAGCAGTTACAGCGGGGCTGGAAACACCATATATTTT.

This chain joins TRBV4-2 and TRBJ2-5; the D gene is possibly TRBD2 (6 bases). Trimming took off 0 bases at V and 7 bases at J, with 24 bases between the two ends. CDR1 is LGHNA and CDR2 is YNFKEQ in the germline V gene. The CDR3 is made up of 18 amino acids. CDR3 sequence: CASSQDFSATSRLGTQYF. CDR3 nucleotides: TGTGCCAGCAGCCAAGATTTTTCGGCCACTAGCAGATTGGGGACCCAGTACTTC.

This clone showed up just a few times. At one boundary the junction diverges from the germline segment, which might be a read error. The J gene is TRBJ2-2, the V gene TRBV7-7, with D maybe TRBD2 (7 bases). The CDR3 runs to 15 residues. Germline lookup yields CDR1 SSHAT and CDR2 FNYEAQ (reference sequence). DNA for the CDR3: TGTGCTAGCAGTCCCACAGGGAGGGGGACCGGGGAGCTGTTTTTT. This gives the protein CASSPTGRGTGELFF.

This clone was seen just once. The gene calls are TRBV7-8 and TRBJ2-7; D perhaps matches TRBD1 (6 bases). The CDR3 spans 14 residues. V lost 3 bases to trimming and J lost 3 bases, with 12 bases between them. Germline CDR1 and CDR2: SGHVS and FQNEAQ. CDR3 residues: CASSLWQGNYEQYF. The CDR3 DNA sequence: TGTGCCAGCAGCTTGTGGCAGGGGAACTACGAGCAGTACTTC.